These 19 T cell receptor beta chains came from one sample sequenced in a study of shared clonotypes between healthy human individuals. In the naive CD8 group, cells lacked CD45RO and were positively selected for CCR7, so terminally differentiated effector memory CD45RA+ cells were left out. Assay: immunoSEQ multiplex PCR; the TCRdb copy retains only in-frame clones and omits some. The sample carries nearly 2 million clones, around 96% recorded once. Sequences were obtained from naive CD8+ T cells sorted from blood. The receptors stem from a man aged 18-30 years in good health.

This clone has just one count. This rearrangement joins TRBV7-9 to TRBJ2-6; D is perhaps TRBD2 (6 bases). V was trimmed by 1 base and J by 0 bases, leaving 13 bases between them. From germline, CDR1 is SEHNR and CDR2 FQNEAQ (reference sequence). This CDR3 comprises 18 residues. The CDR3 DNA reads as TGTGCCAGCAGCTTAGGGGGACTCGGGCTCTCTGGGGCCAACGTCCTGACTTTC. Amino acids: CASSLGGLGLSGANVLTF.

The J gene is TRBJ2-1, the V gene TRBV5-5; TRBD2 agrees at 11 bases. CDR3 length equals 13 residues. CDR1 is SGHKS and CDR2 is YYEKEE in the germline V gene (reference sequence). V dropped 5 bases and J dropped 15; count of bases not matched to a gene: 10. CDR3 nucleotide sequence: TGTGCCAGCAGTTACACTCAACTAGCGGGGGCGTTCTTC. Translated, it gives CASSYTQLAGAFF. Drawing the rest from reference TRBV5-5 and TRBJ2-1, the complete variable domain is DAGVTQSPTHLIKTRGQQVTLRCSPISGHKSVSWYQQVLGQGPQFIFQYYEKEERGRGNFPDRFSARQFPNYSSELNVNALLLGDSALYLCASSYTQLAGAFFGPGTRLTVL.

V gene TRBV7-3 combines with J gene TRBJ2-3; D remains unclear. V was shortened by 2 bases and J by 0 bases, with 9 bases between the two germline ends. The germline gives CDR1 SGHTA, CDR2 FQGTGA. This CDR3 comprises 15 residues. The CDR3 reads CASSLGRTSTDTQYF. DNA for the CDR3: TGTGCCAGCAGCTTAGGTCGTACTAGCACAGATACGCAGTATTTT.

The chain links TRBV7-9 to TRBJ1-2, with a possible D match to TRBD1 (6 bases). V shed 5 bases and J shed 2 bases, with 12 bases lying between them. The CDR3 length is 14 residues. CDR1 and CDR2 (germline): SEHNR, FQNEAQ (reference sequence). The CDR3 DNA reads as TGTGCCAGCAGCGCGCGTGGACAGAACTATGGCTACACCTTC. Protein product: CASSARGQNYGYTF.

The CDR3 nucleotides read TGTGCCAGCAGCTCTATCGACGGTTCCTACGAGCAGTACTTC. Translating gives CASSSIDGSYEQYF. The chain combines TRBV7-6 with TRBJ2-7; D gene ambiguous. The germline V gene encodes CDR1 SGHVS and CDR2 FNYEAQ. Trimming stripped 4 bases from V and 1 base from J, with 11 bases between. CDR3 length: 14 residues.

V is TRBV9 and J is TRBJ2-2; D tentatively reads TRBD1 or TRBD2 (6 bases each). There are 15 residues in the CDR3. Trimming stripped 3 bases from V and 9 bases from J, with 18 bases between. The germline V gene has CDR1 SGDLS and CDR2 YYNGEE. The CDR3 nucleotides are TGTGCCAGCAGCGAGGCCGGGACTGGGGGCCGGGAGCTGTTTTTT. The encoded protein is CASSEAGTGGRELFF. Using reference TRBV9 and TRBJ2-2 for the parts outside the CDR3, the full variable domain is DSGVTQTPKHLITATGQRVTLRCSPRSGDLSVYWYQQSLDQGLQFLIQYYNGEERAKGNILERFSAQQFPDLHSELNLSSLELGDSALYFCASSEAGTGGRELFFGEGSRLTVL.

Written as DNA, the CDR3 is TGCAGCGTTGTCAAGGGACCAGATACGCAGTATTTT. As protein: CSVVKGPDTQYF. The chain is built from TRBV29-1 and TRBJ2-3, with D perhaps matching TRBD1 or TRBD2 (5 bases each). In germline, CDR1 is SQVTM, CDR2 ANQGSEA. This CDR3 is built from 12 residues. V dropped 4 bases and J dropped 4 bases, with 9 bases sitting between them.

The V and J genes are TRBV4-1 and TRBJ2-1, with 7 positions matching TRBD2. J gave up 4 bases and V 3 bases, and 6 bases lay outside the gene matches. Germline V gives CDR1 MGHRA, CDR2 YSYEKL. This CDR3 comprises 15 residues. DNA of the CDR3: TGCGCCAGCAGCCACCCGGGGGGACCTTACAATGAGCAGTTCTTC. This encodes CASSHPGGPYNEQFF.

The chain couples TRBV5-1 to TRBJ2-7, with TRBD1 as a possible D gene (6 bases). Deletions cut 4 bases from V and 0 bases from J, with 11 bases between. This CDR3 contains 14 residues. Germline loops: CDR1 SGHRS, CDR2 YFSETQ. CDR3 in amino acids: CASSADSFSYEQYF. Here the CDR3 DNA reads TGCGCCAGCAGCGCGGACAGTTTCTCCTACGAGCAGTACTTC.

This sequence joins TRBV11-2 and TRBJ2-7; D call uncertain. CDR3 length: 14 amino acids. V shed 6 bases and J shed 2 bases, with 14 bases lying between them. Per the germline V gene, CDR1 is SGHAT and CDR2 is FQNNGV. The DNA for the CDR3 is TGTGCCAGCAGTTACGTCGGGCCAACCTACGAGCAGTACTTC. Its protein product is CASSYVGPTYEQYF. Looking up the rest from reference TRBV11-2 and TRBJ2-7 gives the full variable domain: EAGVAQSPRYKIIEKRQSVAFWCNPISGHATLYWYQQILGQGPKLLIQFQNNGVVDDSQLPKDRFSAERLKGVDSTLKIQPAKLEDSAVYLCASSYVGPTYEQYFGPGTRLTVT.

This chain links TRBV18 with TRBJ2-7, with D hard to call. The CDR3 contains 11 residues. CDR1 KGHSH and CDR2 LQKENI come from the germline V gene. DNA for the CDR3: TGTGCTCCCCGGCCGGACTACGAGCAGTACTTC. As protein: CAPRPDYEQYF.

The rearrangement links TRBV28 to TRBJ2-7; D possibly corresponds to TRBD1 (6 bases). The germline CDR1 and CDR2 sequences are MDHEN and SYDVKM. Deletions cut 5 bases from V and 0 bases from J, with 11 bases between. The CDR3 loop spans 14 amino acids. CDR3 protein: CASSRDTFSYEQYF. The CDR3 region has the DNA TGTGCCAGCAGTCGGGACACCTTCTCCTACGAGCAGTACTTC.

This chain links TRBV6-5 with TRBJ2-1; 8 positions match TRBD1. Germline loops: CDR1 MNHEY, CDR2 SVGAGI. V was pared by 7 bases and J by 5 bases, with 4 bases of the junction left unmatched. This CDR3 region has 13 residues. Here the CDR3 DNA reads TGTGCCAGCACCAACAGGGGGGACAATGAGCAGTTCTTC. As protein: CASTNRGDNEQFF.

The rearrangement uses TRBV4-1 and TRBJ2-7, with D perhaps TRBD1 or TRBD2 (5 bases each). The CDR3 extends over 15 amino acids. V was shortened by 5 bases and J by 0 bases, with 14 bases between the two germline ends. CDR1 and CDR2 (germline): MGHRA, YSYEKL. The CDR3 protein is CASSGGYGTSYEQYF. The CDR3 DNA is TGCGCCAGCAGCGGAGGATACGGGACCTCCTACGAGCAGTACTTC.

The chain couples TRBV2 to TRBJ1-5; perhaps TRBD1 as D (6 bases). Trimming stripped 5 bases from V and 0 bases from J, with 11 bases between. CDR3 length: 15 amino acids. CDR1 is SNHLY and CDR2 is FYNNEI in the germline V gene. CDR3 sequence reads: CASSKDSDSNQPQHF. The CDR3 DNA reads as TGTGCCAGCAGTAAGGACAGTGATAGCAATCAGCCCCAGCATTTT. The whole variable domain, filled in from reference TRBV2 and TRBJ1-5, reads EPEVTQTPSHQVTQMGQEVILRCVPISNHLYFYWYRQILGQKVEFLVSFYNNEISEKSEIFDDQFSVERPDGSNFTLKIRSTKLEDSAMYFCASSKDSDSNQPQHFGDGTRLSIL.

V usage is TRBV7-9 and J usage is TRBJ2-1; tentative D call: TRBD1 (6 bases). Trimming cost V 1 base and J 0 bases, with 16 bases left between them. The CDR3 loop spans 18 amino acids. Germline CDR1 reads SEHNR; CDR2 reads FQNEAQ (reference sequence). The CDR3 loop reads CASSLGAPGHISYNEQFF. The DNA for the CDR3 is TGTGCCAGCAGCTTAGGGGCTCCGGGACATATCTCCTACAATGAGCAGTTCTTC.

Concerning this clone itself: The sample carries other DNA sequences with the same CDR3. V is TRBV13 and J is TRBJ2-7; D could derive from TRBD1 or TRBD2 (5 bases each). Between the trimmed V and J ends, which lost 5 bases and 3 bases, there was a span of 11 bases. Germline loops: CDR1 PRHDT, CDR2 FYEKMQ (reference sequence). The CDR3 is 13 amino acids. The CDR3 nucleotides read TGTGCCAGCAGCCTGGGACGAATCTACGAGCAGTACTTC. This sequence encodes CASSLGRIYEQYF.

The chain couples TRBV7-2 to TRBJ2-5, with TRBD2 matching over 8 bases. The CDR3 consists of 15 residues. Germline V gene sequence: CDR1 SGHTA, CDR2 FQGNSA. V trimming: 0 bases; J trimming: 3 bases; junction bases outside the gene matches: 3. In DNA form, the CDR3 reads TGTGCCAGCAGCTTAGCGCTTAGCGGGGAAGAGACCCAGTACTTC. This translates into CASSLALSGEETQYF.

Points on this clone: Other nucleotide sequences from this sample produce the same CDR3. The rearrangement uses TRBV10-3 and TRBJ2-7; D is undetermined. Germline lookup yields CDR1 ENHRY and CDR2 SYGVKD. The length of the CDR3 is 13 residues. Trimming left V 4 bases short and J 0 bases short, with 7 bases between. The CDR3 DNA sequence: TGTGCCATCAGTGTGGGCACCTCCTACGAGCAGTACTTC. Amino acid sequence: CAISVGTSYEQYF.